One and the same sample provided the 13 T cell receptor beta chains below, sequenced in a study of cytomegalovirus exposure and HLA in healthy donors. Amplification used 60 Vbeta primers and 13 Jbeta primers. Clones were read by immunoSEQ multiplex PCR, and TCRdb kept only the in-frame ones, dropping some. The sample yields 250,000 to 350,000 clones, roughly 88% seen once. Sequenced material: PBMCs. Receptors were obtained from a man in his forties in good health and CMV-seropositive.

This clone appeared once. The chain recombines TRBV4-3 with TRBJ2-3; D is perhaps TRBD2 (6 bases). The CDR3 length is 18 residues. Germline CDR1 and CDR2: LGHNA and YSLEER. V was clipped by 1 base and J by 0 bases, with 17 bases between them. Written as DNA, the CDR3 is TGCGCCAGCAGCCAAGTTCTGGTTAGCGGCATAAGCACAGATACGCAGTATTTT. It specifies CASSQVLVSGISTDTQYF.

The chain carries TRBV7-9 and TRBJ1-1; D is uncertain. The V end lost 6 bases, the J end lost 1 base, and 12 bases lay between the germline ends. The germline V gene encodes CDR1 SEHNR and CDR2 FQNEAQ (reference sequence). This CDR3 contains 14 residues. As DNA, the CDR3 is TGTGCCAGCAGTATCACCCTCGGGAACACTGAAGCTTTCTTT. Its translation is CASSITLGNTEAFF.

The gene calls are TRBV2 and TRBJ2-1, with D possibly being TRBD1 (5 bases). V was trimmed by 7 bases and J by 6 bases, leaving 16 bases between them. This CDR3 has 14 residues. CDR1 is SNHLY and CDR2 is FYNNEI in the germline V gene. CDR3 nucleotides: TGTGCCAGCACCCAAGGGGCAGTTTTCAATGAGCAGTTCTTC. Protein product: CASTQGAVFNEQFF.

The gene calls are TRBV27 and TRBJ1-2, with no clear D. This CDR3 spans 13 amino acids. Germline CDR1 is MNHEY and CDR2 is SMNVEV (reference sequence). Trimming pared 2 bases from V and 4 bases from J, leaving 8 bases between. The CDR3 here is CASSLNSFYGYTF. The CDR3 DNA sequence: TGTGCCAGCAGTTTAAACAGCTTCTATGGCTACACCTTC.

The V call is TRBV7-8, the J call TRBJ1-5; D possibly corresponds to TRBD1 (6 bases). The CDR3 is made up of 15 amino acids. V was cut by 1 base and J by 4 bases, with 11 bases left in between. Germline CDR1 is SGHVS and CDR2 is FQNEAQ. The CDR3 bases are TGTGCCAGCAGCTTAGGGGCAGGGGATAATCAGCCCCAGCATTTT. Protein product: CASSLGAGDNQPQHF. Complete variable domain (other parts from reference TRBV7-8 and TRBJ1-5): GAGVSQSPRYKVAKRGQDVALRCDPISGHVSLFWYQQALGQGPEFLTYFQNEAQLDKSGLPSDRFFAERPEGSVSTLKIQRTQQEDSAVYLCASSLGAGDNQPQHFGDGTRLSIL.

The chain employs TRBV7-8 and TRBJ2-1; D remains unclear. The germline CDR1 and CDR2 sequences are SGHVS and FQNEAQ. CDR3 size: 11 residues. V gave up 4 bases and J gave up 6 bases, with 4 bases separating them. The CDR3: CASSSSNEQFF. CDR3 sequence (DNA): TGTGCCAGCAGCTCTAGCAATGAGCAGTTCTTC.

This clone was found once. The chain recombines TRBV6-1 with TRBJ2-3, with 8 bases that match TRBD1. There are 17 residues in the CDR3. CDR1 MNHNS and CDR2 SASEGT come from the germline V gene. Trimming at V came to 4 bases and at J to 1 base, leaving 10 bases not matched to a gene. This CDR3 is CASSGGQDPLGTDTQYF. The CDR3 bases are TGTGCCAGCAGTGGGGGACAGGACCCTCTAGGCACAGATACGCAGTATTTT.

This sequence joins TRBV2 and TRBJ1-1, with 9 bases lining up with TRBD1. The germline gives CDR1 SNHLY, CDR2 FYNNEI. The CDR3 runs to 17 residues. The V gene end was trimmed by 7 bases and the J gene end by 4 bases; junction bases not matched to a gene: 16. The CDR3 reads CASKGPTQGARGTEAFF. DNA of the CDR3: TGTGCCAGCAAGGGGCCCACACAGGGGGCGCGGGGCACTGAAGCTTTCTTT.

The chain uses TRBV9 and TRBJ2-7, with a tentative D call TRBD2 (6 bases). The CDR3 has 14 amino acids. From germline, CDR1 is SGDLS and CDR2 YYNGEE. The V end lost 0 bases, the J end lost 4 bases, and 11 bases lay between the germline ends. The CDR3 sequence is CASSVGRDRYEQYF. CDR3 bases: TGTGCCAGCAGCGTAGGGAGGGATAGGTACGAGCAGTACTTC. Full variable domain (missing parts from reference TRBV9 and TRBJ2-7): DSGVTQTPKHLITATGQRVTLRCSPRSGDLSVYWYQQSLDQGLQFLIQYYNGEERAKGNILERFSAQQFPDLHSELNLSSLELGDSALYFCASSVGRDRYEQYFGPGTRLTVT.

The chain links TRBV7-9 to TRBJ1-1, with TRBD1 identical over 9 bases. Germline CDR1 SEHNR, CDR2 FQNEAQ (reference sequence). CDR3 length: 16 amino acids. Trimming cost V 1 base and J 1 base; bases outside gene matches: 4. The DNA of the CDR3 is TGTGCCAGCAGCTTAGAACAGGGGGCGGCGAACACTGAAGCTTTCTTT. It specifies CASSLEQGAANTEAFF.

This chain links TRBV19 with TRBJ1-5; D gene ambiguous. Germline V gene sequence: CDR1 LNHDA, CDR2 SQIVND (reference sequence). The CDR3 covers 14 residues. Between the trimmed V and J ends, which lost 1 base and 4 bases, there was a span of 8 bases. CDR3 loop: CASSIGQTNQPQHF. CDR3 nucleotides: TGTGCCAGTAGTATAGGGCAGACAAATCAGCCCCAGCATTTT.

This clone was detected only a few times. The J gene is TRBJ2-7, the V gene TRBV15; 8 bases fit TRBD2. This CDR3 contains 15 residues. Germline CDR1 and CDR2: LNHNV and YYDKDF (reference sequence). Trimming took 0 bases from V and 3 from J; bases not matched to a gene: 4. The CDR3 loop reads CATSRDSGTNYEQYF. As DNA, the CDR3 is TGTGCCACCAGCAGAGATAGCGGGACGAACTACGAGCAGTACTTC.

The chain employs TRBV6-5 and TRBJ2-5; D is possibly TRBD1 (6 bases). Germline assignment: CDR1 MNHEY and CDR2 SVGAGI. The CDR3 is 14 residues long. The ends were cut back, 4 bases at V and 5 bases at J, with 14 bases in the middle. CDR3 sequence: CASSLGGMGETQYF. Here the CDR3 DNA reads TGTGCCAGCAGTTTAGGGGGAATGGGCGAGACCCAGTACTTC.